These 31 T cell receptor beta chains came from one sample sequenced in a study of T cell clonotyping in hematopoietic cell transplantation. TCRdb's table, derived via immunoSEQ multiplex PCR, lists solely in-frame clones and lacks some. The table has several thousand clones, around three quarters seen once. The specimen comprised peripheral blood mononuclear cells, sampled 100 days after allogeneic stem cell transplant. Receptors originate from a male patient aged 60-70 years who had an allogeneic stem cell transplant, so T cells may come from the graft donor. Some clones in this sample may be carry-over from other donors' samples.

The chain links TRBV19 to TRBJ2-1, with a tentative D call TRBD2 (5 bases). V lost 0 bases, J lost 11 bases, and 11 bases lay in between. This CDR3 comprises 13 residues. CDR1 LNHDA and CDR2 SQIVND come from the germline V gene (reference sequence). The CDR3 DNA reads as TGTGCCAGTAGTATAGATCCGGAGGACCAGCAGTTCTTC. It translates to CASSIDPEDQQFF.

V usage is TRBV7-2 and J usage is TRBJ1-1; D may be TRBD1 (5 bases). The germline V and J ends were trimmed by 1 base and 0 bases, with 9 bases remaining between them. There are 15 residues in the CDR3. The germline gives CDR1 SGHTA, CDR2 FQGNSA. The DNA for the CDR3 is TGTGCCAGCAGCTTAGTTCAGGGCATGAACACTGAAGCTTTCTTT. As protein: CASSLVQGMNTEAFF.

In this sample, this clone is medium-sized. J is TRBJ2-1 and V is TRBV18; 9 bases agree with TRBD2. This CDR3 contains 14 residues. In germline, CDR1 is KGHSH, CDR2 LQKENI. With V trimmed by 3 bases and J by 14 bases, 11 bases remained unmatched. In DNA form, the CDR3 reads TGTGCCAGCTCACCCGGGACTAGCTCAGAAAGGGAGTTCTTC. Protein: CASSPGTSSEREFF.

V gene TRBV4-3 combines with J gene TRBJ2-5, with a tentative D call TRBD2 (6 bases). Germline CDR1 and CDR2: LGHNA and YSLEER. The CDR3 runs 15 residues. V was shortened by 4 bases and J by 2 bases, with 14 bases between the two germline ends. CDR3 sequence (DNA): TGCGCCAGCAGCCTAGCGGCCCACCCTCAAGAGACCCAGTACTTC. Translated, it gives CASSLAAHPQETQYF.

CDR3 amino acids: CASTSGTGGYNEQFF. CDR3 bases: TGCGCCAGCACTTCTGGGACAGGGGGCTACAATGAGCAGTTCTTC. The genes are TRBV5-1 and TRBJ2-1; TRBD1 matches at 11 bases. Looked up from germline, CDR1 is SGHRS and CDR2 is YFSETQ. This CDR3 is built from 15 residues. J was trimmed by 3 bases and V by 6 bases; bases with no gene match: 5.

This clone occurred a few times. The V and J genes are TRBV28 and TRBJ1-4; D uncertain. Trimming removed 6 bases from V and 4 bases from J, with 12 bases in between. CDR3 length equals 14 residues. CDR1 and CDR2 (germline): MDHEN, SYDVKM. DNA for the CDR3: TGTGCCAGCAGCCTCGGACTGAGTAATGAAAAACTGTTTTTT. Translation gives CASSLGLSNEKLFF.

The genes are TRBV5-1 and TRBJ2-4, with 13 bases matching TRBD2. Looked up from germline, CDR1 is SGHRS and CDR2 is YFSETQ. V shed 0 bases and J 1 base; nucleotides not matched to a gene: 7. CDR3 length: 19 residues. In DNA form, the CDR3 reads TGCGCCAGCAGCTTGGCCGGACTAGCGGGAGTAAAGGCCAAAAACATTCAGTACTTC. Encoded protein: CASSLAGLAGVKAKNIQYF.

This chain uses TRBV19 with TRBJ2-1; possible D gene TRBD1, 6 bases. CDR3 length equals 13 residues. Between the trimmed V and J ends, which lost 4 bases and 4 bases, there was a span of 8 bases. Per the germline V gene, CDR1 is LNHDA and CDR2 is SQIVND (reference sequence). The CDR3 region is CASSTDSYNEQFF. For the CDR3, the DNA is TGTGCCAGTAGTACGGACAGTTACAATGAGCAGTTCTTC.

This clone was observed a single time. The V and J genes are TRBV7-2 and TRBJ1-6; D not certain. Germline-derived CDR1 and CDR2 are SGHTA and FQGNSA. Deletions cut 1 base from V and 10 bases from J, with 11 bases between. CDR3 size: 14 residues. The CDR3 region has the DNA TGTGCCAGCAGCTTAGATGGGATGGGATCACCCCTCCACTTT. The encoded protein is CASSLDGMGSPLHF.

J is TRBJ1-2 and V is TRBV10-2; D gene uncertain. V lost 2 bases and J lost 2, with 15 bases in between. The CDR3 sequence is 16 residues long. The germline V gene encodes CDR1 WSHSY and CDR2 SAAADI. The CDR3 loop reads CASSEPRDGTNYGYTF. The CDR3 DNA sequence: TGCGCCAGCAGTGAGCCCCGCGATGGAACGAACTATGGCTACACCTTC.

The V and J genes are TRBV7-3 and TRBJ2-2; D remains ambiguous. Trimming cost V 5 bases and J 5 bases, with 18 bases left between them. Looked up from germline, CDR1 is SGHTA and CDR2 is FQGTGA. The CDR3 length is 16 residues. CDR3 coding DNA: TGTGCCAGCAGCCCCCTTTGGGCGAACCCGACCGGGGAGCTGTTTTTT. Amino acids: CASSPLWANPTGELFF.

The chain links TRBV6-6 to TRBJ2-1, with D hard to call. The CDR3 totals 11 residues. Trimming took 4 bases from V and 9 from J, leaving 7 bases between them. Germline-derived CDR1 and CDR2 are MNHNY and SVGAGI (reference sequence). CDR3 DNA: TGTGCCAGCAGTTTGGCACGTGAGCAGTTCTTC. This translates into CASSLAREQFF.

This clone was seen more than once but under ten times. The chain links TRBV7-2 to TRBJ2-4; TRBD2 matches 14 bases. The junction had 5 bases not matched to a gene; V was cut back by 4 bases and J by 0 bases. This CDR3 region has 18 residues. Germline CDR1 and CDR2: SGHTA and FQGNSA. CDR3 residues: CASSSGTSGGPAKNIQYF. Written as DNA, the CDR3 is TGTGCCAGCAGCTCCGGGACTAGCGGGGGTCCAGCCAAAAACATTCAGTACTTC.

There are a few counts of this clone. The chain uses TRBV6-5 and TRBJ1-1; possible D gene TRBD1, 5 bases. CDR3 length: 12 residues. Trimming took off 3 bases at V and 7 bases at J, with 9 bases between the two ends. CDR1 MNHEY and CDR2 SVGAGI come from the germline V gene. The CDR3 region has the DNA TGTGCCAGCAGTTATGGGGGGAGTGAAGCTTTCTTT. This gives the protein CASSYGGSEAFF.

This chain links TRBV28 with TRBJ1-6; D call uncertain. CDR1 and CDR2 from the germline V gene are MDHEN and SYDVKM. The germline V and J ends were trimmed by 5 bases and 7 bases, with 15 bases remaining between them. The CDR3 is made up of 15 amino acids. CDR3: CASSTGPAQNSPLHF. The CDR3 coding sequence is TGTGCCAGCAGTACCGGGCCAGCCCAAAATTCACCCCTCCACTTT.

J is TRBJ1-2 and V is TRBV2; possibly TRBD1 for D (6 bases). The CDR3 totals 12 residues. Germline V gene lookup returns CDR1 SNHLY and CDR2 FYNNEI. Trimming shortened V by 5 bases and J by 10 bases, and 14 bases separated the two germline ends. As DNA, the CDR3 is TGTGCCAGCAGTTACGCAGGGGCGGTCTACACCTTC. As protein: CASSYAGAVYTF.

The gene calls are TRBV7-6 and TRBJ2-5, with TRBD1 as a possible D gene (6 bases). The V end lost 5 bases, the J end lost 5 bases, and 15 bases lay between the germline ends. This CDR3 has 14 amino acids. Germline V gene data show CDR1 as SGHVS and CDR2 as FNYEAQ. The CDR3 sequence: CASSKQGGKETQYF. In DNA, the CDR3 is TGTGCCAGCAGCAAGCAAGGGGGTAAGGAGACCCAGTACTTC. Looking up the rest from reference TRBV7-6 and TRBJ2-5 gives the full variable domain: GAGVSQSPRYKVTKRGQDVALRCDPISGHVSLYWYRQALGQGPEFLTYFNYEAQQDKSGLPNDRFSAERPEGSISTLTIQRTEQRDSAMYRCASSKQGGKETQYFGPGTRLLVL.

The rearrangement joins TRBV7-2 to TRBJ2-7; 7 bases align to TRBD1. The CDR3 length is 15 residues. V shed 1 base, J shed 2 bases, and the junction held 5 bases outside the gene matches. The V gene's germline CDR1 is SGHTA and CDR2 FQGNSA. As DNA, the CDR3 is TGTGCCAGCAGCTTAGGTCCGGGACAGACCTACGAGCAGTACTTC. This encodes CASSLGPGQTYEQYF.

This clone showed up just a few times. The J gene is TRBJ2-3, the V gene TRBV28; perhaps TRBD1 as D (6 bases). The germline V gene encodes CDR1 MDHEN and CDR2 SYDVKM. With 5 bases removed from V and 7 bases from J, the gap between germline ends came to 16 bases. The CDR3 spans 14 residues. The chain's CDR3 is CASSLTGQPYTQYF. The DNA for the CDR3 is TGTGCCAGCAGTCTAACCGGACAGCCATATACGCAGTATTTT.

The genes are TRBV28 and TRBJ1-1; 9 bases match TRBD1. This CDR3 spans 13 amino acids. CDR1 MDHEN and CDR2 SYDVKM come from the germline V gene. V gave up 6 bases and J gave up 1 base; unmatched junction bases: 0. Written as DNA, the CDR3 is TGTGCCAGCAGGGACAGGGGGAACACTGAAGCTTTCTTT. The encoded protein is CASRDRGNTEAFF.

The chain couples TRBV18 to TRBJ2-1, with unresolved D. The V end was cut by 5 bases, the J end by 5 bases, with 13 bases between. Per germline, CDR1 KGHSH and CDR2 LQKENI. CDR3 length: 14 residues. The CDR3 loop is CASSNSQSNNEQFF. CDR3 in DNA: TGTGCCAGCTCAAATAGTCAATCTAACAATGAGCAGTTCTTC.

This clone has only one observation. This chain links TRBV4-1 with TRBJ2-1, with 8 bases identical to TRBD2. The V segment lost 5 bases and the J segment 6 bases; nucleotides outside the gene matches: 6. Germline V CDR1 and CDR2: MGHRA, YSYEKL. The CDR3 is made up of 14 amino acids. CDR3 bases: TGCGCCAGCAGCGTCGCGGGAGGAAGCAATGAGCAGTTCTTC. Protein sequence: CASSVAGGSNEQFF.

This chain joins TRBV27 and TRBJ2-3, with D perhaps TRBD2 (6 bases). The CDR3 is 13 amino acids. Germline V gene data show CDR1 as MNHEY and CDR2 as SMNVEV (reference sequence). The V end was cut by 5 bases, the J end by 8 bases, with 14 bases between. The CDR3 region has the DNA TGTGCCAGCAGTCTGTCCTCGGGAGTTACGCAGTATTTT. Translated: CASSLSSGVTQYF.

The chain carries TRBV19 and TRBJ2-1; TRBD2 is a possible D gene (6 bases). This CDR3 is 14 amino acids long. Germline CDR1 LNHDA, CDR2 SQIVND (reference sequence). The V end lost 4 bases, the J end lost 5 bases, and 12 bases lay between the germline ends. CDR3 DNA: TGTGCCAGTAGTACCGGGACTCGGGACAATGAGCAGTTCTTC. It is translated as CASSTGTRDNEQFF.

This clone was counted once. V and J are TRBV4-2 and TRBJ2-3; 7 bases match TRBD1. Unmatched junction bases numbered 17, after V lost 2 bases and J lost 12 bases. CDR3 length equals 16 residues. The germline V gene has CDR1 LGHNA and CDR2 YNFKEQ. The CDR3 protein is CASSQPRDSHQGGQYF. CDR3 coding DNA: TGTGCCAGCAGCCAACCCCGGGACAGCCATCAAGGGGGACAGTATTTT.

The chain carries TRBV4-3 and TRBJ2-1; 14 bases are shared with TRBD2. The junction had 6 bases not matched to a gene; V was cut back by 1 base and J by 10 bases. The length of the CDR3 is 16 residues. The germline gives CDR1 LGHNA, CDR2 YSLEER. CDR3 amino acids: CASSQGGLAGAVEQFF. The CDR3 DNA follows: TGCGCCAGCAGCCAAGGGGGACTAGCGGGGGCGGTCGAGCAGTTCTTC.

The V and J genes are TRBV6-5 and TRBJ1-2; D is perhaps TRBD1 (5 bases). CDR3 size: 15 residues. The V gene lost 2 bases and the J gene lost 1 base, with 11 bases spanning the gap. Germline CDR1 is MNHEY and CDR2 is SVGAGI. CDR3 loop: CASSYRRDLNYGYTF. For the CDR3, the DNA is TGTGCCAGCAGTTACCGCAGGGATCTTAACTATGGCTACACCTTC.

This clone was detected once. V and J are TRBV28 and TRBJ2-7; D might be TRBD2 (6 bases). CDR1 MDHEN and CDR2 SYDVKM come from the germline V gene. This CDR3 has 14 residues. V lost 5 bases and J lost 2, with 13 bases in between. This chain's CDR3 is CASSAGRTAYEQYF. For the CDR3, the DNA is TGTGCCAGCAGTGCGGGACGGACTGCCTACGAGCAGTACTTC. Combining the CDR3 with reference TRBV28 and TRBJ2-7 gives the whole variable domain DVKVTQSSRYLVKRTGEKVFLECVQDMDHENMFWYRQDPGLGLRLIYFSYDVKMKEKGDIPEGYSVSREKKERFSLILESASTNQTSMYLCASSAGRTAYEQYFGPGTRLTVT.

A few counts support this clone. J is TRBJ2-3 and V is TRBV4-1, with D tentatively TRBD2 (5 bases). CDR1 is MGHRA and CDR2 is YSYEKL in the germline V gene. The CDR3 has 13 residues. V lost 3 bases and J 8 bases, leaving 12 bases between the germline ends. The DNA of the CDR3 is TGCGCCAGCAGCCAGTCAAGTGAGGGTACGCAGTATTTT. The encoded protein is CASSQSSEGTQYF.

The J gene is TRBJ2-2, the V gene TRBV7-2, with 7 nucleotides matching TRBD1. CDR1 is SGHTA, CDR2 FQGNSA, per germline. The V and J ends lost 4 bases and 3 bases, in that order; junction bases with no gene match: 5. The CDR3 runs 15 residues. The CDR3 loop is CASSYRTGHTGELFF. For the CDR3, the DNA is TGTGCCAGCAGCTACCGGACAGGCCACACCGGGGAGCTGTTTTTT.

In this sample, this clone turned up once. The J gene is TRBJ1-3, the V gene TRBV18, with D perhaps TRBD1 (6 bases). Per the germline V gene, CDR1 is KGHSH and CDR2 is LQKENI. The CDR3 loop spans 14 amino acids. Trimming shortened V by 6 bases and J by 2 bases, and 11 bases separated the two germline ends. CDR3 in amino acids: CASSATGTGNTIYF. The DNA for the CDR3 is TGTGCCAGCTCCGCAACAGGGACTGGAAACACCATATATTTT.